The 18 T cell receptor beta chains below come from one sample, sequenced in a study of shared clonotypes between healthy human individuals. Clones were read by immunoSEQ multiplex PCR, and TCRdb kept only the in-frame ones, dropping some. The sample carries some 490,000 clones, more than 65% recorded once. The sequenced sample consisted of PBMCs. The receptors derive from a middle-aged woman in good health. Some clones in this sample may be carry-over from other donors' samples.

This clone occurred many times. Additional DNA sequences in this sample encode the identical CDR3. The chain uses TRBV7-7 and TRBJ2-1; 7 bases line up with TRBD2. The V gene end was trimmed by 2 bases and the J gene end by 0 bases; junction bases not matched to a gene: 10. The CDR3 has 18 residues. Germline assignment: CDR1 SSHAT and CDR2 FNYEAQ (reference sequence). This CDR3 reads CASSLSGRERSSYNEQFF. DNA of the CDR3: TGTGCCAGCAGCTTATCGGGGCGGGAGCGGAGCTCCTACAATGAGCAGTTCTTC.

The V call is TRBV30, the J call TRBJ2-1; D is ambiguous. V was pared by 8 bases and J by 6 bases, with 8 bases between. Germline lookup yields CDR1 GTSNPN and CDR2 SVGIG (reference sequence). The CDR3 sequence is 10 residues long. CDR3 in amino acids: CAGFGNEQFF. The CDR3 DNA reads TGTGCCGGCTTCGGCAATGAGCAGTTCTTC.

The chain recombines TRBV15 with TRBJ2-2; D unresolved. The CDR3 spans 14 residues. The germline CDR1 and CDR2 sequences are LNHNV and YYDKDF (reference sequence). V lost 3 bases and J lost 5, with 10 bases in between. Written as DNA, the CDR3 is TGTGCCACCAGCAGTAAGAGGTTGACCGGGGAGCTGTTTTTT. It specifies CATSSKRLTGELFF.

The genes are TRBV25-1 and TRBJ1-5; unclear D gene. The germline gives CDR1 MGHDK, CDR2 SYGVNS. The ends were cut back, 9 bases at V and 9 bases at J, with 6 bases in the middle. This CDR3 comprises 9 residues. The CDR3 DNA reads TGTGCCAGTCGGCGGCCCCAGCATTTT. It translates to CASRRPQHF.

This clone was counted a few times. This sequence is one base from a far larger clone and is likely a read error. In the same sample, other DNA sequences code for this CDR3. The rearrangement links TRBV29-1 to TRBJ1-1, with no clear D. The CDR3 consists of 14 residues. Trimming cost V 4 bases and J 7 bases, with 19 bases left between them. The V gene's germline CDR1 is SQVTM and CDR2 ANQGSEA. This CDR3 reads CSVVLTRGGIEAFF. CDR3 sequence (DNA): TGCAGCGTTGTCCTGACCCGGGGTGGGATTGAAGCTTTCTTT.

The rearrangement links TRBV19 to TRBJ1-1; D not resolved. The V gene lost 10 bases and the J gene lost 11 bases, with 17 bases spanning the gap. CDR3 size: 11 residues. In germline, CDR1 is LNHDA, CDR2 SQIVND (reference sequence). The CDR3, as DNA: TGTGCCACGTCCTACGGGCTTGTCGCTTTCTTT. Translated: CATSYGLVAFF.

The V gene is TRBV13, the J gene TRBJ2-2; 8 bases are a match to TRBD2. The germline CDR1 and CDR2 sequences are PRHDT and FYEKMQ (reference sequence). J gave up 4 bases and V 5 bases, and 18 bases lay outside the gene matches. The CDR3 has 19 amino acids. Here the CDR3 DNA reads TGTGCCAGCAGCCGAGAGGGGGGGACTAGTTCTGATGGCACCGGGGAGCTGTTTTTT. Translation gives CASSREGGTSSDGTGELFF.

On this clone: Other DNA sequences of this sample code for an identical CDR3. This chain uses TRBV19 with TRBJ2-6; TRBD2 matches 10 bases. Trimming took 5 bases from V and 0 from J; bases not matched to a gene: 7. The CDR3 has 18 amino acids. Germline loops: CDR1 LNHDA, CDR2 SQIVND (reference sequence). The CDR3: CASSPRLAGRSGANVLTF. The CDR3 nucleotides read TGTGCCAGTAGTCCGAGACTAGCGGGCCGCTCTGGGGCCAACGTCCTGACTTTC.

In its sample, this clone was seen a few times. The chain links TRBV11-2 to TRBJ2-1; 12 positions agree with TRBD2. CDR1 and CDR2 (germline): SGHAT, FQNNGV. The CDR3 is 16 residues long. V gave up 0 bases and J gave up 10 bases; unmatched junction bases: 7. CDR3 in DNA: TGTGCCAGCAGCTTAGAAGCTAGCGGGAGGGCCGGGGAGCAGTTCTTC. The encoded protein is CASSLEASGRAGEQFF. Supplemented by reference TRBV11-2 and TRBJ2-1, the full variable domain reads EAGVAQSPRYKIIEKRQSVAFWCNPISGHATLYWYQQILGQGPKLLIQFQNNGVVDDSQLPKDRFSAERLKGVDSTLKIQPAKLEDSAVYLCASSLEASGRAGEQFFGPGTRLTVL.

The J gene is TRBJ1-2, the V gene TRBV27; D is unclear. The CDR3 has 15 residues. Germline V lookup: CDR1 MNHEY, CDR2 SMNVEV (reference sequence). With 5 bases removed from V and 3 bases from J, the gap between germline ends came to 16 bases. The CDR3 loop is CASSPGRWEDYGYTF. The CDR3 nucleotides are TGTGCCAGCAGTCCCGGGAGATGGGAAGACTATGGCTACACCTTC.

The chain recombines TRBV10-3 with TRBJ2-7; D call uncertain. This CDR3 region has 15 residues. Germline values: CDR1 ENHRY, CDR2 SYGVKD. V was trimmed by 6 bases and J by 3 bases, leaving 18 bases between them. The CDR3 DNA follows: TGTGCCATCAGGGCCCGGACGGATACGGGCTACGAGCAGTACTTC. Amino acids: CAIRARTDTGYEQYF.

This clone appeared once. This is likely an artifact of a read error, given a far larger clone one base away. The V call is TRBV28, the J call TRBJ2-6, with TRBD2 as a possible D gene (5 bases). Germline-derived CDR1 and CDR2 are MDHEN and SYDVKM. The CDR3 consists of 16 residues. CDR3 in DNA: TGTGCCAGCAGTCCCGGGGAGTTCTCTGTGGCCAACGTCCTGACTTTC. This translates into CASSPGEFSVANVLTF.

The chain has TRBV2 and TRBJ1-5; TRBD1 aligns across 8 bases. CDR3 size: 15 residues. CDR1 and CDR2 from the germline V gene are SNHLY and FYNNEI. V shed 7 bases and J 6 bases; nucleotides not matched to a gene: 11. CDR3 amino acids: CASTGGTGSSQPQHF. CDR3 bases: TGTGCCAGCACTGGGGGGACAGGCAGTAGTCAGCCCCAGCATTTT.

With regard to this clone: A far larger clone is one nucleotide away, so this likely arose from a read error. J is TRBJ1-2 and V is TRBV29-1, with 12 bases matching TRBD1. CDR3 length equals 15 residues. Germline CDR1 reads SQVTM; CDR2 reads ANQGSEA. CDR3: CGVEDRGQGAEGYTF. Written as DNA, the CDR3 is TGCGGCGTTGAAGATAGGGGACAGGGGGCGGAAGGCTACACCTTC.

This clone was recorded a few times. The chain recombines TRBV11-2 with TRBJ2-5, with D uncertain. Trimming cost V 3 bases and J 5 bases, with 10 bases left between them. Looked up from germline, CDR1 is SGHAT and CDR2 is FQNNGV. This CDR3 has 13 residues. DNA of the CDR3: TGTGCCAGCAGCTTTGGGTCCGGGGAGACCCAGTACTTC. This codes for CASSFGSGETQYF.

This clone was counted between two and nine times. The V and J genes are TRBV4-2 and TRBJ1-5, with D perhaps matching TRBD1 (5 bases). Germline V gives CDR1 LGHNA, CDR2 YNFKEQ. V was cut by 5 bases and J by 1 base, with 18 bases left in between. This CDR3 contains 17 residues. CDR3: CASSLGRERPSNQPQHF. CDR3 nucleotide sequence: TGTGCCAGCAGCTTGGGCAGGGAGAGACCAAGCAATCAGCCCCAGCATTTT.

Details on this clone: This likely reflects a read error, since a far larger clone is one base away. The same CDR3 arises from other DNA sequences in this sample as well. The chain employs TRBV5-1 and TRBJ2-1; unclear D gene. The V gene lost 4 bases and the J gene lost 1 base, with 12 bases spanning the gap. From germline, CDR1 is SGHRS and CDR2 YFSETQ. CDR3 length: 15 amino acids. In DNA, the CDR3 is TGCGCCAGCAGCCTCGGAGAGGTTTCCTACAATGAGCAGTTCTTC. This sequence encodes CASSLGEVSYNEQFF.

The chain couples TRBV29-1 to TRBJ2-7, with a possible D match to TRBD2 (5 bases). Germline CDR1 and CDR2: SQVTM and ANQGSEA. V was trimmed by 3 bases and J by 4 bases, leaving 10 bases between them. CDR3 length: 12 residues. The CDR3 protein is CSVEASRYEQYF. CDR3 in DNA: TGCAGCGTTGAGGCTAGCCGGTACGAGCAGTACTTC.